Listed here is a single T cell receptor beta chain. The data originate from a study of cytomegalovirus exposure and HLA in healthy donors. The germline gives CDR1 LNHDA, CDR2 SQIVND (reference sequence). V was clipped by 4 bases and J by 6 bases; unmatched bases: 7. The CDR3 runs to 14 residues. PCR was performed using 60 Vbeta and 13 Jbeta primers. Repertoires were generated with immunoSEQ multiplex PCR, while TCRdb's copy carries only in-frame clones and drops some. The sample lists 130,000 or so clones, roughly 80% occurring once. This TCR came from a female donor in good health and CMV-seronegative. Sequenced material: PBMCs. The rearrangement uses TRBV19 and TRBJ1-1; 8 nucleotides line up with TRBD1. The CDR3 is CASSKQGVDAEAFF. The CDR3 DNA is TGTGCCAGTAGTAAACAGGGGGTGGACGCTGAAGCTTTCTTT.